One sample yielded the 22 T cell receptor beta chains listed below, sequenced in a study of Graves' ophthalmopathy and Graves' hyperthyroidism. RNA transcripts provided the template for amplifying TCR beta CDR3 regions. The first round was an RT-PCR with HTBI primers, and the second round was a multiplex PCR. TCRdb re-called the multiplex PCR reads with MiXCR, one entry per CDR3 protein. The table includes hundreds of thousands of distinct CDR3 sequences, 40% to 50% detected once. Sequencing was done on a sample of peripheral blood. All receptors come from an adult man with Graves' ophthalmopathy.

This clonotype has only a few counts. The chain links TRBV2 to TRBJ1-5; TRBD1 is a possible D gene (6 bases). Germline CDR1 is SNHLY and CDR2 is FYNNEI. Trimming left V 10 bases short and J 6 bases short, with 16 bases between. The CDR3 is 13 residues long. CDR3 DNA: TGTGCCACCAAGGAGGGGGGGGTTCAGCCCCAGCATTTT. Its protein product is CATKEGGVQPQHF.

The rearrangement uses TRBV12-3 or TRBV12-4 and TRBJ2-7, with unresolved D. This CDR3 contains 13 residues. Trimming shortened V by 3 bases and J by 2 bases, and 8 bases separated the two germline ends. The CDR3 is CASSFRPTYEQYF. DNA for the CDR3: TGTGCCAGCAGTTTCAGGCCCACCTACGAGCAGTACTTC.

In its sample, this clonotype was seen once. This rearrangement joins TRBV16 to TRBJ1-4, with no clear D. The CDR3 has 11 residues. V lost 6 bases and J lost 8, with 7 bases in between. Germline V lookup: CDR1 KGHSY, CDR2 FQNENV. CDR3 loop: CASSLLEKLFF. DNA of the CDR3: TGTGCCAGCAGTCTCTTGGAAAAACTGTTTTTT.

This clonotype has only a few counts. V is TRBV25-1 and J is TRBJ2-2; 9 bases are a match to TRBD2. The CDR3 is 18 amino acids. In germline, CDR1 is MGHDK, CDR2 SYGVNS. Losses at the gene ends were 3 bases for V and 1 base for J; bases not matched to a gene: 9. CDR3 residues: CASSDPGRGRGNTGELFF. For the CDR3, the DNA is TGTGCCAGCAGTGACCCGGGGCGCGGGAGGGGGAACACCGGGGAGCTGTTTTTT.

This clonotype was seen a few times. CDR3 bases: TGTGCCACCAGCAGAGATCTTACGTACGGGGTTCCGTATAGCAATCAGCCCCAGCATTTT. It is translated as CATSRDLTYGVPYSNQPQHF. This chain uses TRBV15 with TRBJ1-5; D call uncertain. CDR1 LNHNV and CDR2 YYDKDF come from the germline V gene (reference sequence). Deletions cut 0 bases from V and 0 bases from J, with 21 bases between. This CDR3 is 20 amino acids long.

This clonotype has ten or more counts. The gene calls are TRBV7-8 and TRBJ1-6; D is ambiguous. The V gene lost 4 bases and the J gene lost 4 bases, with 11 bases spanning the gap. The CDR3 extends over 15 amino acids. Germline V CDR1 and CDR2: SGHVS, FQNEAQ. The CDR3 spells CASSSVNAYNSPLHF. The CDR3 DNA is TGTGCCAGCAGCTCAGTGAATGCGTATAATTCACCCCTCCACTTT.

On this clonotype itself: With a much larger clone just one base away, this may be a read error. The rearrangement uses TRBV12-3 or TRBV12-4 and TRBJ2-5; no clear D gene. There are 11 residues in the CDR3. Trimming stripped 6 bases from V and 3 bases from J, with 5 bases between. The CDR3, as DNA: TGTGCCAGCAGCTTCAAAGAGACCCAGTACTTC. Amino acid sequence: CASSFKETQYF.

This clonotype has only one observation. This chain connects TRBV7-2 to TRBJ2-2; 16 bases map to TRBD2. Trimming at V came to 3 bases and at J to 3 bases, leaving 1 base not matched to a gene. This CDR3 contains 17 residues. Germline V gene sequence: CDR1 SGHTA, CDR2 FQGNSA. For the CDR3, the DNA is TGTGCCAGCAGCTTGGGACTAGCGGGAGGGTACACCGGGGAGCTGTTTTTT. It specifies CASSLGLAGGYTGELFF.

J is TRBJ2-5 and V is TRBV25-1, with 11 nucleotides matching TRBD1. Germline lookup yields CDR1 MGHDK and CDR2 SYGVNS. J gave up 5 bases and V 6 bases, and 8 bases lay outside the gene matches. The CDR3 covers 15 residues. For the CDR3, the DNA is TGTGCCAGCAGCCACAGGACAGGGGGCTGGGAGACCCAGTACTTC. This sequence encodes CASSHRTGGWETQYF.

The CDR3 DNA reads as TGTGCCAGCAGTACAGGGGGCTTGATGACGGGGGCCAACGTCCTGACTTTC. This sequence encodes CASSTGGLMTGANVLTF. The rearrangement links TRBV5-4 to TRBJ2-6; 9 bases map to TRBD1. CDR3 length: 17 amino acids. Germline V lookup: CDR1 SGHNT, CDR2 YYREEE (reference sequence). Losses at the gene ends were 5 bases for V and 4 bases for J; bases not matched to a gene: 10.

This clonotype was detected many times. The chain joins TRBV2 to TRBJ1-2; D is uncertain. CDR1 and CDR2 (germline): SNHLY, FYNNEI. V gave up 2 bases and J gave up 3 bases, with 10 bases separating them. The CDR3 length is 14 residues. CDR3 in amino acids: CASSERSGDYGYTF. The CDR3 DNA is TGTGCCAGCAGTGAACGGAGCGGAGACTATGGCTACACCTTC. The whole variable domain, filled in from reference TRBV2 and TRBJ1-2, reads EPEVTQTPSHQVTQMGQEVILRCVPISNHLYFYWYRQILGQKVEFLVSFYNNEISEKSEIFDDQFSVERPDGSNFTLKIRSTKLEDSAMYFCASSERSGDYGYTFGSGTRLTVV.

V usage is TRBV5-1 and J usage is TRBJ2-2, with 10 bases identical to TRBD1. Germline V gene lookup returns CDR1 SGHRS and CDR2 YFSETQ. CDR3 size: 16 residues. The V and J ends lost 5 bases and 3 bases, in that order; junction bases with no gene match: 7. The CDR3 region is CASSSDRGLDTGELFF. The CDR3 DNA reads as TGCGCCAGCAGTTCCGACAGGGGGCTGGACACCGGGGAGCTGTTTTTT.

This clonotype was observed at least ten times. The genes are TRBV20-1 and TRBJ1-6; no firm D call. Germline lookup yields CDR1 DFQATT and CDR2 SNEGSKA (reference sequence). The CDR3 consists of 14 residues. Deletions cut 6 bases from V and 12 bases from J, with 21 bases between. CDR3 coding DNA: TGCAGTGCACTACCTCAGCTCGCAGTAAGACCCCTCCACTTT. It encodes CSALPQLAVRPLHF.

This clonotype has only a few counts. The CDR3 nucleotides are TGTGCCAGCAGCCCAGGTGGAGGGAGCGGGAGCTCCTACGAGCAGTACTTC. Translated, it gives CASSPGGGSGSSYEQYF. V is TRBV7-9 and J is TRBJ2-7; TRBD2 aligns across 8 bases. V trimming: 5 bases; J trimming: 0 bases; junction bases outside the gene matches: 12. The CDR3 sequence is 17 residues long. The germline V gene has CDR1 SEHNR and CDR2 FQNEAQ (reference sequence).

Points on this clonotype: As the CDR3 is not closed by the conserved phenylalanine or tryptophan, this likely results from a read error. It is unclear where the CDR3 begins or ends on the DNA, so no DNA is shown, and the CDR3 is as TCRdb lists it. The chain has TRBV7-9 and TRBJ1-6; TRBD1 is the table's D call, not checked against the DNA. CDR1 is SEHNR, CDR2 FQNEAQ, per germline (reference sequence). With termini counted, the CDR3 has 9 amino acids. The CDR3 sequence: CASSIGQDS.

This chain connects TRBV19 to TRBJ1-1, with D perhaps matching TRBD1 (6 bases). Germline CDR1 is LNHDA and CDR2 is SQIVND (reference sequence). V lost 7 bases to trimming and J lost 4 bases, with 13 bases between them. CDR3 length: 13 amino acids. CDR3 amino acids: CASTDEGGTEAFF. The CDR3 DNA reads TGTGCCAGTACCGATGAGGGGGGCACTGAAGCTTTCTTT.

The V call is TRBV10-1, the J call TRBJ1-2; 7 nucleotides agree with TRBD1. V dropped 7 bases and J dropped 5; count of bases not matched to a gene: 7. Germline values: CDR1 WNHNN, CDR2 SYGVQD (reference sequence). CDR3 length: 13 residues. As DNA, the CDR3 is TGCGCCAGCAAACGGACAGGAAGGTATGGCTACACCTTC. Its translation is CASKRTGRYGYTF.

The J gene is TRBJ2-7, the V gene TRBV7-2; TRBD2 might be the D (5 bases). With 5 bases removed from V and 4 bases from J, the gap between germline ends came to 18 bases. The CDR3 contains 15 residues. CDR1 and CDR2 (germline): SGHTA, FQGNSA. CDR3 DNA: TGTGCCAGCAGCCATTCCAGTGGGGAGCTATACGAGCAGTACTTC. Translated, it gives CASSHSSGELYEQYF.

This clonotype was detected a few times. This chain joins TRBV5-1 and TRBJ2-2; the D gene is possibly TRBD1 (5 bases). CDR1 is SGHRS and CDR2 is YFSETQ in the germline V gene. V was shortened by 9 bases and J by 2 bases, with 11 bases between the two germline ends. This CDR3 has 13 residues. CDR3 sequence reads: CATTGTNTGELFF. In DNA, the CDR3 is TGCGCCACTACAGGAACTAACACCGGGGAGCTGTTTTTT.

Points on this clonotype: A much larger clone differs from this one at a single base, so this may be a read error. The V call is TRBV29-1, the J call TRBJ2-5; the D gene could be TRBD1 or TRBD2 (5 bases each). Germline loops: CDR1 SQVTM, CDR2 ANQGSEA. V was trimmed by 7 bases and J by 3 bases, leaving 9 bases between them. This CDR3 region has 11 residues. The CDR3 sequence: CSALGEETQYF. The CDR3 DNA reads TGCAGCGCCCTGGGGGAAGAGACCCAGTACTTC.

V usage is TRBV30 and J usage is TRBJ2-7; D gene uncertain. V dropped 3 bases and J dropped 7 bases, with 13 bases sitting between them. CDR3 length: 12 amino acids. CDR1 and CDR2 (germline): GTSNPN, SVGIG (reference sequence). Written as DNA, the CDR3 is TGTGCCTGGAGCGAACCCGGGCCTGAGCAGTACTTC. Protein product: CAWSEPGPEQYF.

The J gene is TRBJ2-7, the V gene TRBV7-8; no clear D gene. CDR3 length: 12 residues. The germline V gene encodes CDR1 SGHVS and CDR2 FQNEAQ. The ends were cut back, 6 bases at V and 2 bases at J, with 8 bases in the middle. The CDR3: CASRGITYEQYF. The DNA of the CDR3 is TGTGCCAGCAGGGGAATAACCTACGAGCAGTACTTC. Based on the CDR3 plus reference TRBV7-8 and TRBJ2-7, the full variable domain is GAGVSQSPRYKVAKRGQDVALRCDPISGHVSLFWYQQALGQGPEFLTYFQNEAQLDKSGLPSDRFFAERPEGSVSTLKIQRTQQEDSAVYLCASRGITYEQYFGPGTRLTVT.